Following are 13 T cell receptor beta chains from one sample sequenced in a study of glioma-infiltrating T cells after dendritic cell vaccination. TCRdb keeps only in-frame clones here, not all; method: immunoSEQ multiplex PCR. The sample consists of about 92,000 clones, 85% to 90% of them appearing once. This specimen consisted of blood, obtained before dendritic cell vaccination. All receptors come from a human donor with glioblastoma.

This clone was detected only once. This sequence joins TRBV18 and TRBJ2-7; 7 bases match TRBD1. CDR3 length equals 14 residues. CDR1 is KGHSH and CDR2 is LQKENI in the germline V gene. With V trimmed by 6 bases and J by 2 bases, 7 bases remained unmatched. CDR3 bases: TGTGCCAGCTCCCTCACCGGACAGGCCTACGAGCAGTACTTC. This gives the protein CASSLTGQAYEQYF.

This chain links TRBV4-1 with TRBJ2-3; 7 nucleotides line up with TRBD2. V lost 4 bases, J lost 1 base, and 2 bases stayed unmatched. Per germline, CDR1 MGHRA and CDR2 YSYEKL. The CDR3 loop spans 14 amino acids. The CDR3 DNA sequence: TGCGCCAGCAGCCTACGGGAGGGCACAGATACGCAGTATTTT. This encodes CASSLREGTDTQYF.

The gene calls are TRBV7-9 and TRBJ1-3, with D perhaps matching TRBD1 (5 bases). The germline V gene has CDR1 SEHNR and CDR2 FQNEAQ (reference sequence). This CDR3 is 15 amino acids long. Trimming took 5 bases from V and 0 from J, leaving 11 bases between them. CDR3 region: CASSPTDSSGNTIYF. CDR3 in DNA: TGTGCCAGCAGCCCGACAGACTCCTCTGGAAACACCATATATTTT.

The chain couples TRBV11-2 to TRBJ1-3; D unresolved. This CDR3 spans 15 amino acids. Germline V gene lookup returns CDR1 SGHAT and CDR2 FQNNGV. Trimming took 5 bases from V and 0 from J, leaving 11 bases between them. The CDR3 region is CASSQNSFSGNTIYF. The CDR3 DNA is TGTGCCAGCAGCCAAAACAGCTTCTCTGGAAACACCATATATTTT.

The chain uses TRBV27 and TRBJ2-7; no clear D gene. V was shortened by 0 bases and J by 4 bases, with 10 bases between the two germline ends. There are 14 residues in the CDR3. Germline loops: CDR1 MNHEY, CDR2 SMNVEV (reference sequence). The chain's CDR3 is CASSLSGLAYEQYF. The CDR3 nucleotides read TGTGCCAGCAGTTTATCCGGGTTAGCTTACGAGCAGTACTTC.

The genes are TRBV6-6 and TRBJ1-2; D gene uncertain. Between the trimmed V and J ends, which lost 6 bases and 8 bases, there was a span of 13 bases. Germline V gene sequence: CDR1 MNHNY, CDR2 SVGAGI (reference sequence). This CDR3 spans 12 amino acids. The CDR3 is CASSLPEGGYTF. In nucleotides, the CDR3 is TGTGCCAGCAGCCTCCCCGAGGGCGGCTACACCTTC.

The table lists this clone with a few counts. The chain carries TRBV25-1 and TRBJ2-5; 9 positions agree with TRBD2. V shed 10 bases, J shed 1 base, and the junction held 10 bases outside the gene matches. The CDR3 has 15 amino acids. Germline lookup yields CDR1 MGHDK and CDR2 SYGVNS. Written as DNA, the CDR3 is TGTGCCACAAGGAGCGGAGCGGGGGGCCAAGAGACCCAGTACTTC. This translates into CATRSGAGGQETQYF.

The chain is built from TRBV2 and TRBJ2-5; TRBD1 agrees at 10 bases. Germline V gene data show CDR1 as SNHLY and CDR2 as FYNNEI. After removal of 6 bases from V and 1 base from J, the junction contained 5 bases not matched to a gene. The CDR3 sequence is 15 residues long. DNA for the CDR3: TGTGCCAGCAGATTCCGACAGGGGGCCCAAGAGACCCAGTACTTC. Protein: CASRFRQGAQETQYF.

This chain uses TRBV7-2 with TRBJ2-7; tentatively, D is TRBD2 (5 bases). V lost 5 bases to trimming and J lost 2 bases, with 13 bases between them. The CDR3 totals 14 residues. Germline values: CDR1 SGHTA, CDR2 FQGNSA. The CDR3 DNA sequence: TGTGCCAGCAGCCGAGCCGGGGTGGCCTACGAGCAGTACTTC. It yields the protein CASSRAGVAYEQYF.

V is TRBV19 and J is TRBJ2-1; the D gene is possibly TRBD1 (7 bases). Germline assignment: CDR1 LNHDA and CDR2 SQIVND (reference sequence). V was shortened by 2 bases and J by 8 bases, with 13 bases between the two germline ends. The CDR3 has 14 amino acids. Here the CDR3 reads CASSIQGGPYEQFF. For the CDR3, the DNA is TGTGCCAGTAGTATACAGGGGGGTCCCTATGAGCAGTTCTTC. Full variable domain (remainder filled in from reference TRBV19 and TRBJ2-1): DGGITQSPKYLFRKEGQNVTLSCEQNLNHDAMYWYRQDPGQGLRLIYYSQIVNDFQKGDIAEGYSVSREKKESFPLTVTSAQKNPTAFYLCASSIQGGPYEQFFGPGTRLTVL.

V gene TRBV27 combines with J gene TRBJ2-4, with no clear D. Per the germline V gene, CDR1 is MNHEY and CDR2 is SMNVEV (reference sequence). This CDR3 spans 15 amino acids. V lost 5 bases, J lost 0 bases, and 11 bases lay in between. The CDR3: CASSPTVIAKNIQYF. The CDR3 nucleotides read TGTGCCAGCAGTCCAACAGTGATAGCCAAAAACATTCAGTACTTC.

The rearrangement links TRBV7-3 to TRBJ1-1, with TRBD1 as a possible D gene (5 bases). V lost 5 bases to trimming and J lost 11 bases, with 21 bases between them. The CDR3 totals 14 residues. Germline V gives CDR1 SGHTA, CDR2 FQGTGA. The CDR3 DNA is TGTGCCAGCAGCCCAACGTACAGGAGCCTTCCGGCTTTCTTT. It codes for CASSPTYRSLPAFF.

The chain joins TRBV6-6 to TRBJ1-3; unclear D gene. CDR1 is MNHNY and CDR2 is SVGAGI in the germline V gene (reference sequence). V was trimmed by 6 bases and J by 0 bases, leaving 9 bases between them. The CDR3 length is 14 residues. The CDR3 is CASRNTRSGNTIYF. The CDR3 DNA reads TGTGCCAGCAGAAACACCCGCTCTGGAAACACCATATATTTT.